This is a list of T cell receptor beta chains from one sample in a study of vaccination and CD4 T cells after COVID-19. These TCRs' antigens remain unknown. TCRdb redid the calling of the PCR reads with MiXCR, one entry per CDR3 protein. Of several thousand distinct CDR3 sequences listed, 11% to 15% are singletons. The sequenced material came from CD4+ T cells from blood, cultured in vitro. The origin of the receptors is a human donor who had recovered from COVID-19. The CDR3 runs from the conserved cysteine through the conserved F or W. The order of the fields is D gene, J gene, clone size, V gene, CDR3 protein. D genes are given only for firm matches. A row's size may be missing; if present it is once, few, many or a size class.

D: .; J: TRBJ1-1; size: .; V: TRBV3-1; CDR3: CASSRAAAGEAFF
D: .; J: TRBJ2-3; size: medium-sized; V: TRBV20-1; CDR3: CSASAGMGTDTQYF
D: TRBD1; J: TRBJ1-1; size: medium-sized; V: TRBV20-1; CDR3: CSARRQGANTEAFF
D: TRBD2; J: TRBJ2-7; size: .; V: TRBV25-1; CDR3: CASSLGLALDEQYF
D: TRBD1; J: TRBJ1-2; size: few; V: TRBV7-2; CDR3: CASSLVAGGGYTF
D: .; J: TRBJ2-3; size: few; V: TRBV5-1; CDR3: CASSSVTDTQYF
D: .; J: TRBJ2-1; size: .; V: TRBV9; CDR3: CASSVASSRRARDQFF
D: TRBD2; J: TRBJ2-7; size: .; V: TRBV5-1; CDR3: CASSLVLRGAGEQYF
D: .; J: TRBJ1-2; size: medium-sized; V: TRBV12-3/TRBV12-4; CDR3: CASSPGPWYGYTF
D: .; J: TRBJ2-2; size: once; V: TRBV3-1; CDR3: CASSALVGSPLDGELFF
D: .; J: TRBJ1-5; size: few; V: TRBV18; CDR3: CASSLYSNQPQHF
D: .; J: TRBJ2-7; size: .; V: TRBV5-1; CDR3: CASSLNGEYEQYF
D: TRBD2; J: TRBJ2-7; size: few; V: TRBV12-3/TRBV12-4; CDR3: CASSKTSGGAYEQYF
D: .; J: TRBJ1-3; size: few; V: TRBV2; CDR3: CASSANPGTALGNTIYF
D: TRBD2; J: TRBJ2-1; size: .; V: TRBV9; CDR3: CASSVGTSGGLSYNEQFF
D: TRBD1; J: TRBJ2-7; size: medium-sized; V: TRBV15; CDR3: CATSRDWNRGNEQYF
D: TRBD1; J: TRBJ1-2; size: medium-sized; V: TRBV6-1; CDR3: CASSQGAYGYTF
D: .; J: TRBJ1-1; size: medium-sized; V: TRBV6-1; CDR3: CASGEGGGTEAFF
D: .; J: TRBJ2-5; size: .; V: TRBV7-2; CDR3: CASSLASRETQYF
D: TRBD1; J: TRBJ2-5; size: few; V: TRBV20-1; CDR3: CSAQQGTETQYF
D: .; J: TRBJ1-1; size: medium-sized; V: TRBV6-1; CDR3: CASRTTRVTEAFF
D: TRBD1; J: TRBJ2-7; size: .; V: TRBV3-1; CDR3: CASSPLGTGVYEQYF
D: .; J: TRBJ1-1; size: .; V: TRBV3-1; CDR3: CASSRAATGEAFF
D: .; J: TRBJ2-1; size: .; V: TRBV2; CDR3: CASMNRIYNEQFF
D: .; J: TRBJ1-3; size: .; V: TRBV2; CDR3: CASSALQNTIYF
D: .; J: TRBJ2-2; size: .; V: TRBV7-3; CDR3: CASSLDSYTGELFF
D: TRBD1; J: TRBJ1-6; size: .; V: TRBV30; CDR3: CAWSPGQGSGALHF
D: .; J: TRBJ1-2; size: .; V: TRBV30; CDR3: CAWSERTDYGYTF